This T cell receptor beta chain derives from a study of cytomegalovirus exposure and HLA in healthy donors. The PCR ran on 60 Vbeta and 13 Jbeta primers. Clones were sequenced by immunoSEQ multiplex PCR, and TCRdb holds only the in-frame ones, with some missing. The sample contains about 160,000 clones, around nine tenths of which appear only once. Trimming cost V 3 bases and J 1 base; bases outside gene matches: 1. Germline CDR1 reads MNHEY; CDR2 reads SMNVEV (reference sequence). The CDR3 is made up of 15 amino acids. The V call is TRBV27, the J call TRBJ2-3; 10 bases align to TRBD2. The receptor comes from a woman in her twenties or thirties in good health and CMV-seronegative. Sequencing was done on a sample of PBMCs. The CDR3 sequence: CASSFLAGGTDTQYF. The CDR3 nucleotides are TGTGCCAGCAGTTTCCTAGCGGGAGGCACAGATACGCAGTATTTT.